One and the same sample provided the 3 T cell receptor beta chains below, sequenced in a study of OX40 agonist ivuxolimab in advanced cancers. The data were produced by immunoSEQ multiplex PCR, yet TCRdb's version contains in-frame clones alone and is incomplete. The repertoire has approximately 61,000 clones, about 85% of them found once; the top ten carry approximately 0.33%. Here the sequenced sample was CD4+ or CD8+ T cells sorted from blood, taken in a trial of the OX40 agonist ivuxolimab. These receptors were obtained from an adult with an advanced solid tumor such as melanoma, head and neck, liver or kidney cancer.

This clone was picked up a small number of times. The chain joins TRBV10-3 to TRBJ2-3; 8 nucleotides match TRBD2. CDR3 length: 14 amino acids. Germline-derived CDR1 and CDR2 are ENHRY and SYGVKD. The J segment lost 2 bases and the V segment lost 6 bases, leaving 4 bases of the junction unmatched. The CDR3 sequence: CAIRGTSHTDTQYF. CDR3 DNA: TGTGCCATCAGGGGGACTAGTCACACAGATACGCAGTATTTT.

The chain links TRBV11-3 to TRBJ2-1; 8 nucleotides line up with TRBD2. Trimming took 1 base from V and 7 from J; bases not matched to a gene: 6. Germline V gene lookup returns CDR1 SGHNT and CDR2 YENEEA. The CDR3 spans 15 residues. The CDR3, as DNA: TGTGCCAGCAGCTTAGGCGGGGGGCGCGGGAATGAGCAGTTCTTC. It specifies CASSLGGGRGNEQFF.

The chain joins TRBV10-3 to TRBJ1-2, with D hard to call. V lost 0 bases and J lost 0, with 20 bases in between. CDR1 ENHRY and CDR2 SYGVKD come from the germline V gene. The CDR3 contains 19 residues. In DNA, the CDR3 is TGTGCCATCAGTGAGTCGGGCAGGTGGGAGACGCTTGCTAACTATGGCTACACCTTC. Its translation is CAISESGRWETLANYGYTF.